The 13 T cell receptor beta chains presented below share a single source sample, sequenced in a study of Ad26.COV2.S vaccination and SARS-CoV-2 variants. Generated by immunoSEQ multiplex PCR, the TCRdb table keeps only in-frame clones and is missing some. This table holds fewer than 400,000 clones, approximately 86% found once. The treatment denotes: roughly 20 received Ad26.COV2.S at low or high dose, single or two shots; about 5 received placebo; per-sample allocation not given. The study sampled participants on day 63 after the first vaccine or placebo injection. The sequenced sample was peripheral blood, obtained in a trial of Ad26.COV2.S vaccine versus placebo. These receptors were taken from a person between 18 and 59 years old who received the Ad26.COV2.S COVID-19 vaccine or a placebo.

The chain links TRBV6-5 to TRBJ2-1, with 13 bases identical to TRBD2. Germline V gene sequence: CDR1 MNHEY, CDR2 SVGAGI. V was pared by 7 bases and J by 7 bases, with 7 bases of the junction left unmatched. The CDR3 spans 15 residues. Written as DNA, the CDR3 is TGTGCCAGCACACTAGCGGGGGGGCTCGGTAATGAGCAGTTCTTC. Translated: CASTLAGGLGNEQFF.

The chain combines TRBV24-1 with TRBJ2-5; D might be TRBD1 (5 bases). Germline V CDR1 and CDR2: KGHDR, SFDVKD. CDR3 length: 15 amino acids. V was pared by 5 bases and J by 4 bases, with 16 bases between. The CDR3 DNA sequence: TGTGCCACCAGTGCAGGGTTAGCCCTTCGAGAGACCCAGTACTTC. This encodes CATSAGLALRETQYF.

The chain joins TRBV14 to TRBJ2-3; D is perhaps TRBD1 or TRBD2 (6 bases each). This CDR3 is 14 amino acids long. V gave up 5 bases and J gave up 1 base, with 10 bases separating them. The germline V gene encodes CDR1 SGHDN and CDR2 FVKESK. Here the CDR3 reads CASSWGAGTDTQYF. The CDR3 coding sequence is TGTGCCAGCAGCTGGGGGGCTGGCACAGATACGCAGTATTTT.

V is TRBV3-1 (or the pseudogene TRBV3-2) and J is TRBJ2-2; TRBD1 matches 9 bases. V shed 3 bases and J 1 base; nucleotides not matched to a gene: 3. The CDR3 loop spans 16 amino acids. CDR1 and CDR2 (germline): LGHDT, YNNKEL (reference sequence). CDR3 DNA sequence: TGTGCCAGCAGCCACCGACAGGGGGGGAACACCGGGGAGCTGTTTTTT. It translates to CASSHRQGGNTGELFF.

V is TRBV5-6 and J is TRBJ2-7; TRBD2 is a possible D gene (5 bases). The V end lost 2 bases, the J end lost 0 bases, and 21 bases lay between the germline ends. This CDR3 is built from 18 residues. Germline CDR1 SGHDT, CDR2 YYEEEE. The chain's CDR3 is CASSFVGWAGGRSYEQYF. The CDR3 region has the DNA TGTGCCAGCAGCTTTGTGGGCTGGGCCGGAGGTCGCTCCTACGAGCAGTACTTC.

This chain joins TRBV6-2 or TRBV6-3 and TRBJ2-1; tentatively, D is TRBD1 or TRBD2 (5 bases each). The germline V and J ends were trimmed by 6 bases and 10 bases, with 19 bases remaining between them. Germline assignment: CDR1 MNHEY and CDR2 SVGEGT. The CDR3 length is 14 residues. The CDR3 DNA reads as TGTGCCAGCAGCTCTGGACTCACGTGGGGGGAGCAGTTCTTC. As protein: CASSSGLTWGEQFF.

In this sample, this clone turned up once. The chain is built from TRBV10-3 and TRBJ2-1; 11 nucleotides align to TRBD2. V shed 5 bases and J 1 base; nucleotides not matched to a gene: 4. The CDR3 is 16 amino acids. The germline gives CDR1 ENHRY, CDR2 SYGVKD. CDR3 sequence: CAISSTSGGSYNEQFF. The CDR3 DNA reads TGTGCCATCAGTTCCACTAGCGGGGGTTCCTACAATGAGCAGTTCTTC.

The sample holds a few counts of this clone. The CDR3 sequence: CASSQLRQGGNSPLHF. For the CDR3, the DNA is TGCGCCAGCAGCCAACTAAGACAGGGGGGTAATTCACCCCTCCACTTT. The chain employs TRBV4-1 and TRBJ1-6; TRBD1 agrees at 9 bases. The CDR3 contains 16 residues. The germline CDR1 and CDR2 sequences are MGHRA and YSYEKL. J lost 6 bases, V lost 2 bases, and 5 bases had no gene match.

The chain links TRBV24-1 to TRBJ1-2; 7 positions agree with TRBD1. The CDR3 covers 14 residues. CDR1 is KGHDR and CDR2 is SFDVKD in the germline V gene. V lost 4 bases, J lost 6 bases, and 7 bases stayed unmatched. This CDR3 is CATSEGTVAHGYTF. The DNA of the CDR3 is TGTGCCACCAGTGAGGGGACAGTGGCCCATGGCTACACCTTC.

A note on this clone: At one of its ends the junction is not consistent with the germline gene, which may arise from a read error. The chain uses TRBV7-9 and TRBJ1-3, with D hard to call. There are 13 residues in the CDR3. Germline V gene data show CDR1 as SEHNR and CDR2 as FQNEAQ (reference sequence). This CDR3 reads CASSSGGGPGLFF. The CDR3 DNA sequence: TGTGCCAGCAGCTCAGGAGGTGGTCCTGGACTATTTTTT.

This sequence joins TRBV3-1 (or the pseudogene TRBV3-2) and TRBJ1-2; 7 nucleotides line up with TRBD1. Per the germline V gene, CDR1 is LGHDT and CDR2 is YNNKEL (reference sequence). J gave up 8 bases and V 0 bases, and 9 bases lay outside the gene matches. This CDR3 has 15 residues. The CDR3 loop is CASSQDRGGSRGYTF. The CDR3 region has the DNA TGTGCCAGCAGCCAAGATAGAGGGGGCAGCAGGGGCTACACCTTC.

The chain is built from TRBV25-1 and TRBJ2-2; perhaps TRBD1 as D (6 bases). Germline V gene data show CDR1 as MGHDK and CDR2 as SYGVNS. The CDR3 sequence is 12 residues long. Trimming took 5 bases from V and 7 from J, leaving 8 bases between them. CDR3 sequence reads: CASSFRGGELFF. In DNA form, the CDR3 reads TGTGCCAGCAGTTTCAGGGGCGGGGAGCTGTTTTTT.

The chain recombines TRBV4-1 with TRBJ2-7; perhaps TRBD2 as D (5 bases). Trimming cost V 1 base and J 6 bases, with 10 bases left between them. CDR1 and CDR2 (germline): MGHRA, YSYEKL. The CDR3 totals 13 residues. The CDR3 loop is CASSQGSGSEQYF. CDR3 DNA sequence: TGCGCCAGCAGCCAAGGGAGTGGGAGCGAGCAGTACTTC.